This TCR beta chain was retrieved from a study of identical twins. A universal primer site arose from template switching, and cDNA bore unique molecular identifiers. TCRdb called the 5' RACE reads again in MiXCR, with one record for every CDR3 protein. The sample has 240,000 or so distinct CDR3 sequences; around 6.6% are singletons. The study, taken as a whole, reports: For monozygotic twins, models underestimated out-of-frame TCR alpha sharing. Out-of-frame alpha sequences shared by twins showed excess low generation probability. Insertions ran lower in abundant cord blood beta clonotypes, though not in memory repertoires.

This clonotype came up a few times. The antigen is unknown. J lost 4 bases, V lost 6 bases, and 19 bases had no gene match. The CDR3 runs to 18 residues. These data were likewise used in another study, on yellow fever vaccine responses in identical twins.

The V gene is TRBV12-3 or TRBV12-4, the J gene TRBJ2-3, with TRBD2 matching over 7 bases. The sequence derives from a woman between 18 and 29 years old in good health. Sequencing was done on a sample of memory (CD45RO+) T cells sorted from blood. CDR3 residues: CASSLGGGSRGRADTQYF. The CDR3 coding sequence is TGTGCCAGCAGCCTGGGAGGAGGATCGCGGGGGAGGGCAGATACGCAGTATTTT.